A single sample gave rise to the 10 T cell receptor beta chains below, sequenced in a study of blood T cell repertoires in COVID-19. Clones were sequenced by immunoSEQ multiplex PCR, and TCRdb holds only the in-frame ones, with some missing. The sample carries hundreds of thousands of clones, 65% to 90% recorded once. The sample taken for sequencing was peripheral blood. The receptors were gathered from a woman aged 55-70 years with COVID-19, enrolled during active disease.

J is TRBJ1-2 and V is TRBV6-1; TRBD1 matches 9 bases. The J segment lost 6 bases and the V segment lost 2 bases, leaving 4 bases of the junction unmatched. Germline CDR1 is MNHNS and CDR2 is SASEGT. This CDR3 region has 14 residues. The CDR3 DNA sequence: TGTGCCAGCAGTGAAATTGGGACAGGGAATGGCTACACCTTC. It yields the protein CASSEIGTGNGYTF.

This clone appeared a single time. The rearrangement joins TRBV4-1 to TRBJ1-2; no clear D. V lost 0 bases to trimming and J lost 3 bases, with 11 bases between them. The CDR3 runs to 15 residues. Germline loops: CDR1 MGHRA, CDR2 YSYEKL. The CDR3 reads CASSQDPGRDYGYTF. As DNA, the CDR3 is TGCGCCAGCAGCCAAGATCCGGGAAGGGACTATGGCTACACCTTC.

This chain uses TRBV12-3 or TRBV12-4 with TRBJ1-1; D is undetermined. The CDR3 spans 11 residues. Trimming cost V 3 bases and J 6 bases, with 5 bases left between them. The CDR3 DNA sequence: TGTGCCAGCAGTTTCGCGGCTGAAGCTTTCTTT. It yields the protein CASSFAAEAFF.

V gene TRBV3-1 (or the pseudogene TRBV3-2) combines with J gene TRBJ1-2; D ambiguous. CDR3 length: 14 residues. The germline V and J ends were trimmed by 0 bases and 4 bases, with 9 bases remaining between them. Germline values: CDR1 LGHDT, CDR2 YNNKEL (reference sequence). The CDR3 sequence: CASSQDSAGYGYTF. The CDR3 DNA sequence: TGTGCCAGCAGCCAAGATTCGGCGGGCTATGGCTACACCTTC.

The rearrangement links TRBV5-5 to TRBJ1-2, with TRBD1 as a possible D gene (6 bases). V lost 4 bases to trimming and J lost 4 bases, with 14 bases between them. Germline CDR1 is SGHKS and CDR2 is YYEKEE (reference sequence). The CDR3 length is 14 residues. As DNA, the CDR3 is TGTGCCAGCAGCGGGTTAGGGGGATCCTATGGCTACACCTTC. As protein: CASSGLGGSYGYTF. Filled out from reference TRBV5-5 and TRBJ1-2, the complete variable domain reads DAGVTQSPTHLIKTRGQQVTLRCSPISGHKSVSWYQQVLGQGPQFIFQYYEKEERGRGNFPDRFSARQFPNYSSELNVNALLLGDSALYLCASSGLGGSYGYTFGSGTRLTVV.

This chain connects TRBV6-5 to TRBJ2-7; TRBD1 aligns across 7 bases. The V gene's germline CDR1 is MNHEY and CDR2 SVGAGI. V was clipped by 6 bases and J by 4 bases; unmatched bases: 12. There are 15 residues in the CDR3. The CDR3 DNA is TGTGCCAGCAGATCACCACAGGGGACCGGTTACGAGCAGTACTTC. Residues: CASRSPQGTGYEQYF.

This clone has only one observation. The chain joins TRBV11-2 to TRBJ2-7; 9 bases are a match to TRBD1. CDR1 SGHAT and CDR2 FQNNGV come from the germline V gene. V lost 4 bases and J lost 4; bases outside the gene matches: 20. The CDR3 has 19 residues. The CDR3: CASSSTRDRVPLRVYEQYF. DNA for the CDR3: TGTGCCAGCAGCTCAACGCGGGACAGGGTCCCACTACGGGTTTACGAGCAGTACTTC.

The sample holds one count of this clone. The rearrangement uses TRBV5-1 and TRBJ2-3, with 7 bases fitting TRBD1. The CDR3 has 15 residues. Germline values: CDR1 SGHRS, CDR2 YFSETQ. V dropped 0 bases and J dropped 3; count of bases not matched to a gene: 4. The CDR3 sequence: CASSLVVTGTDTQYF. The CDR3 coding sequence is TGCGCCAGCAGCTTGGTCGTGACAGGGACAGATACGCAGTATTTT.

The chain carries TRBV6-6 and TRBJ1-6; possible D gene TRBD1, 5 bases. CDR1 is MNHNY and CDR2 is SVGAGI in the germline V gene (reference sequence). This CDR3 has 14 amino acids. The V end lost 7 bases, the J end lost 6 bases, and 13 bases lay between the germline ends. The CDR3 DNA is TGTGCCAGCACCGGGGGGGTTACTAATTCACCCCTCCACTTT. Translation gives CASTGGVTNSPLHF.

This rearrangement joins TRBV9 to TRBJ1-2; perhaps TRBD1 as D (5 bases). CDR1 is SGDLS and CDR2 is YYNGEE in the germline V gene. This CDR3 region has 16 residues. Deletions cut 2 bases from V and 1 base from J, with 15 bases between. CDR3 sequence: CASSVSPTDINYGYTF. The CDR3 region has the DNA TGTGCCAGCAGCGTGAGCCCGACAGACATTAACTATGGCTACACCTTC.